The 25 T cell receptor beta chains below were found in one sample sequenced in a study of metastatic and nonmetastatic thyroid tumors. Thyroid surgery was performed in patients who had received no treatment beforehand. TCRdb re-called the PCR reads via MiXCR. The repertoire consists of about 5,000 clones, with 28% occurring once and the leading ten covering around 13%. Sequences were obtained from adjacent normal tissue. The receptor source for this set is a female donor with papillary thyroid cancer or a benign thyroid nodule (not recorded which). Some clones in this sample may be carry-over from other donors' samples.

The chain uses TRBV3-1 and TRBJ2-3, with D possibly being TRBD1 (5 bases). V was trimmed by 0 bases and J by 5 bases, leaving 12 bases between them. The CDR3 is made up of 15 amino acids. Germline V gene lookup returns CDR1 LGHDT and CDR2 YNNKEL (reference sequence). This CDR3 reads CASSQEGRRIDTQYF. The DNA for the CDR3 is TGTGCCAGCAGCCAAGAGGGGCGGAGAATAGATACGCAGTATTTT.

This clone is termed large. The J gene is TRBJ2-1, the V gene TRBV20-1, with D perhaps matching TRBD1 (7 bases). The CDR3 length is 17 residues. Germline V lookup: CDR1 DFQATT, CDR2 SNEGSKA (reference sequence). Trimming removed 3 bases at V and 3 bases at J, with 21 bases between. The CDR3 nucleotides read TGCAGTGCTAGCGGGACAGTATTAGGCGGGGACTACAATGAGCAGTTCTTC. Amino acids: CSASGTVLGGDYNEQFF.

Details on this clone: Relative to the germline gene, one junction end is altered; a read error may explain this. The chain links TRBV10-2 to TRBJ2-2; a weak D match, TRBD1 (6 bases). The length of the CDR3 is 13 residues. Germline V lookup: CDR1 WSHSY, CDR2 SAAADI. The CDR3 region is CASSEGEPGELIF. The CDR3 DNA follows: TGCGCCAGCAGTGAAGGGGAACCAGGGGAGCTGATTTTT.

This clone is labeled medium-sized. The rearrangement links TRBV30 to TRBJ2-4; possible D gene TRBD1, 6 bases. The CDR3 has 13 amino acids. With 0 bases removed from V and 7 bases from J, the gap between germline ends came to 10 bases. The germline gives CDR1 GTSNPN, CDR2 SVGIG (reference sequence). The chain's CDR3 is CAWSVGTNNIQYF. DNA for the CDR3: TGTGCCTGGAGTGTCGGGACAAATAACATTCAGTACTTC.

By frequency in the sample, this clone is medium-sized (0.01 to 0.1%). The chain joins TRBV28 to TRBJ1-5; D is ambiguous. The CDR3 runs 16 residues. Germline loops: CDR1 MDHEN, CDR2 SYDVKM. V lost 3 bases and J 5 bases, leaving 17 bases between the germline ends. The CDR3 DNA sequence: TGTGCCAGCAGTTTTAGGAAGTTTTTTGCGGATCAGCCCCAGCATTTT. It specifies CASSFRKFFADQPQHF.

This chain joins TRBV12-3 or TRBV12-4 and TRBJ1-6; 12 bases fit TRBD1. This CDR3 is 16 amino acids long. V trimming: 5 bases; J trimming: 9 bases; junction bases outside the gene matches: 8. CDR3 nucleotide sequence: TGTGCCAGCAGTCTATCCGGGACAGGGGGCTCTTCACCCCTCCACTTT. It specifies CASSLSGTGGSSPLHF.

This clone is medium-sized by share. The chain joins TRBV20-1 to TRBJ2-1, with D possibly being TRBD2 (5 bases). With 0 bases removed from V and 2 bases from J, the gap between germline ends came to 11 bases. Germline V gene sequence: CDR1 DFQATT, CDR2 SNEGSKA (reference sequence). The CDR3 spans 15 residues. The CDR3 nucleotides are TGCAGTGCTAGAGATCTGAGGCGGGCCTACAATGAGCAGTTCTTC. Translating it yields CSARDLRRAYNEQFF.

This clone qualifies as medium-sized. Here the CDR3 reads CASSQPDTGGTDTQYF. The CDR3 nucleotides are TGCGCCAGCAGCCAACCCGACACGGGTGGCACAGATACGCAGTATTTT. The chain couples TRBV5-1 to TRBJ2-3; no clear D. Trimming took off 4 bases at V and 1 base at J, with 16 bases between the two ends. CDR3 length: 16 residues. CDR1 SGHRS and CDR2 YFSETQ come from the germline V gene.

CDR3 DNA sequence: TGCGCCAGCAGCATTCGGCAGGGATACGAGCAGTACTTC. This gives the protein CASSIRQGYEQYF. This chain connects TRBV5-1 to TRBJ2-7, with a tentative D call TRBD1 (5 bases). Trimming cost V 4 bases and J 4 bases, with 12 bases left between them. The CDR3 has 13 amino acids. CDR1 is SGHRS and CDR2 is YFSETQ in the germline V gene.

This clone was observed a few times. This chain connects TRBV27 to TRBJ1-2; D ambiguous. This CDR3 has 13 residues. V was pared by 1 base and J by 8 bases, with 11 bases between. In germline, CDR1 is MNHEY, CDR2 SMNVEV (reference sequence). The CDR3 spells CASSLYEGRGYTF. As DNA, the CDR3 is TGTGCCAGCAGTTTATATGAGGGTCGGGGCTACACCTTC.

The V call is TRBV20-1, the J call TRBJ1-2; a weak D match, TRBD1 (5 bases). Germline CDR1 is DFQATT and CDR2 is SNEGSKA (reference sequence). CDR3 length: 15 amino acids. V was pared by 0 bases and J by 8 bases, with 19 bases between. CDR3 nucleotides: TGCAGTGCTAGAGATACCTGGGGGGTGCGGGAGGGCTACACCTTC. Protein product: CSARDTWGVREGYTF.

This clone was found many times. The CDR3 reads CASSESFQAGRFF. The CDR3 DNA is TGCGCCAGCAGTGAGTCGTTCCAGGCTGGTCGGTTCTTC. The chain combines TRBV10-2 with TRBJ2-1; D gene ambiguous. V was clipped by 0 bases and J by 15 bases, with 15 bases between them. The germline gives CDR1 WSHSY, CDR2 SAAADI. The CDR3 runs to 13 residues.

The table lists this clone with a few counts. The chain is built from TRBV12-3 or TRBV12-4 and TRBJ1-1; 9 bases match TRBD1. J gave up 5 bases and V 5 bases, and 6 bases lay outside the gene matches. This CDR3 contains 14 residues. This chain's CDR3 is CASSARTGVTEAFF. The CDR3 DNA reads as TGTGCCAGCAGTGCCCGGACAGGGGTTACTGAAGCTTTCTTT.

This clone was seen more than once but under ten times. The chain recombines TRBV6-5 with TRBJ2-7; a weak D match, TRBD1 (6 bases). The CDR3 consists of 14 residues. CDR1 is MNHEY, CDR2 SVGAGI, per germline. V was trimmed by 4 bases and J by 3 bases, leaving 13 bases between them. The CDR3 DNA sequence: TGTGCCAGCAGTTCGGGACAAAAAAACTACGAGCAGTACTTC. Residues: CASSSGQKNYEQYF.

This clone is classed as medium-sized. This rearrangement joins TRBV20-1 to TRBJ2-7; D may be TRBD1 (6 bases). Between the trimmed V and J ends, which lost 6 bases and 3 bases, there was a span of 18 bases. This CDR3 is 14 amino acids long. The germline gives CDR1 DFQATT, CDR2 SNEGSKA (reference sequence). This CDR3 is CSASPGQKIYEQYF. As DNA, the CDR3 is TGCAGTGCGTCACCGGGACAAAAAATCTACGAGCAGTACTTC.

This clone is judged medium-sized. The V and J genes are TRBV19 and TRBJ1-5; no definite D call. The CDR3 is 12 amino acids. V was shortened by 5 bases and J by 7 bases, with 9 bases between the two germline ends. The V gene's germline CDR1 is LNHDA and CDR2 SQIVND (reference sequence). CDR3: CASSPPDQPQHF. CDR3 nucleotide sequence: TGTGCCAGTAGTCCCCCCGACCAGCCCCAGCATTTT.

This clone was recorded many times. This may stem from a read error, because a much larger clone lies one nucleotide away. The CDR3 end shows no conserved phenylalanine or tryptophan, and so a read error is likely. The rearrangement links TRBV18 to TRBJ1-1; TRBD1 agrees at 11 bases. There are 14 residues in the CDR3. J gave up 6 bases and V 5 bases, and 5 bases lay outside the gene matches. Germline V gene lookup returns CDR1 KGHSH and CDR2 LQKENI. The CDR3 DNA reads TGTGCCAGCTCATTCCTGGGACAGGGGGCTGAAGCTTTCTCT. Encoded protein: CASSFLGQGAEAFS.

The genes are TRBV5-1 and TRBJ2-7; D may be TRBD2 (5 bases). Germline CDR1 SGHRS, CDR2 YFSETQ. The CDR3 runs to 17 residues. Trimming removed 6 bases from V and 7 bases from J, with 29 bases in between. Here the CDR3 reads CASNANRPADPLGEQYF. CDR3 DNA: TGCGCCAGCAATGCAAATCGGCCAGCGGATCCCCTGGGAGAGCAGTACTTC.

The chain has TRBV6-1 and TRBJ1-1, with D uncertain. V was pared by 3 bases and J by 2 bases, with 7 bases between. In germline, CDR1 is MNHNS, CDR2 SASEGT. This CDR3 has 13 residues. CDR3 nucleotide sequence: TGTGCCAGCAGTGATTTGACCAACACTGAAGCTTTCTTT. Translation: CASSDLTNTEAFF.

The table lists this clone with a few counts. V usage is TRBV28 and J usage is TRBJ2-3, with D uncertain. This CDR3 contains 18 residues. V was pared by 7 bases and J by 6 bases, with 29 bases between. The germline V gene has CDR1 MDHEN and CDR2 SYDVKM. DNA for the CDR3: TGTGCCAGCAAGAGGCGGCCCGGAAGACGCGCGGTCACGGATACGCAGTATTTT. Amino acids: CASKRRPGRRAVTDTQYF.

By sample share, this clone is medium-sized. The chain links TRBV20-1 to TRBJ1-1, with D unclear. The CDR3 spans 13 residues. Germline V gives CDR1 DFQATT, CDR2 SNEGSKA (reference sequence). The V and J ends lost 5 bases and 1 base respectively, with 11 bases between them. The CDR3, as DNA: TGCAGTGCTCCGGGTTTAGGGAACACTGAAGCTTTCTTT. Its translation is CSAPGLGNTEAFF.

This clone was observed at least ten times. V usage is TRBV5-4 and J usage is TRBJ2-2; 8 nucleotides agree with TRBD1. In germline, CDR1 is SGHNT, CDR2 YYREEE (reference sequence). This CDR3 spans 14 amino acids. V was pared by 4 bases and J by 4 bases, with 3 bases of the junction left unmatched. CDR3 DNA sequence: TGTGCCAGCAGCGCGGACAGGGCCACCGGGGAGCTGTTTTTT. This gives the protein CASSADRATGELFF.

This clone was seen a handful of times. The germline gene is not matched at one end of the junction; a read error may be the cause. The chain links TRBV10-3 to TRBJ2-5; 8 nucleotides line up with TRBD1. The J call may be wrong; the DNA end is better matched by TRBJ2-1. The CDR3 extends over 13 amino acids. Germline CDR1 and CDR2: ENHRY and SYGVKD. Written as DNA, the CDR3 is TGTGCCATCTGGGACAGGTACTACAATGAACAGTTCTTC. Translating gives CAIWDRYYNEQFF.

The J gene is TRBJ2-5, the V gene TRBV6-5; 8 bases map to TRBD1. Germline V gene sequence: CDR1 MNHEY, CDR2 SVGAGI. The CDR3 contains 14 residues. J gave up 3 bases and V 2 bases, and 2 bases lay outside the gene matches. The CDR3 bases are TGTGCCAGCAGTTACCGGGGACAGGAAGAGACCCAGTACTTC. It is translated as CASSYRGQEETQYF.

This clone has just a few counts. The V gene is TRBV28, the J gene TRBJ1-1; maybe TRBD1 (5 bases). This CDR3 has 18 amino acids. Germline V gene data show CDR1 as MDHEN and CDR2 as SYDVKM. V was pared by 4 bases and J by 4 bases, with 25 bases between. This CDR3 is CASSSWREGVIMCTEAFF. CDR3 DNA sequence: TGTGCCAGCAGTTCCTGGAGAGAAGGGGTCATAATGTGCACTGAAGCTTTCTTT.